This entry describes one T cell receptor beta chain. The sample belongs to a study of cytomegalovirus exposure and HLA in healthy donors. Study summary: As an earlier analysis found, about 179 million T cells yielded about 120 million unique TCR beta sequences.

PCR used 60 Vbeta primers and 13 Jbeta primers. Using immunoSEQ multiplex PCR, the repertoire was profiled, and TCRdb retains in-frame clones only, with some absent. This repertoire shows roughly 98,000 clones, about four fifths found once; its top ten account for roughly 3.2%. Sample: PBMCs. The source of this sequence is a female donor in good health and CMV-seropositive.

The CDR3 loop is CASSLLGVRGGGYTF. The CDR3 coding sequence is TGCGCCAGCAGCCTCCTAGGGGTTAGGGGGGGAGGCTACACCTTC. The chain carries TRBV4-1 and TRBJ1-2; TRBD1 might be the D (6 bases). The ends were cut back, 4 bases at V and 8 bases at J, with 20 bases in the middle. CDR3 length: 15 amino acids. Germline lookup yields CDR1 MGHRA and CDR2 YSYEKL.